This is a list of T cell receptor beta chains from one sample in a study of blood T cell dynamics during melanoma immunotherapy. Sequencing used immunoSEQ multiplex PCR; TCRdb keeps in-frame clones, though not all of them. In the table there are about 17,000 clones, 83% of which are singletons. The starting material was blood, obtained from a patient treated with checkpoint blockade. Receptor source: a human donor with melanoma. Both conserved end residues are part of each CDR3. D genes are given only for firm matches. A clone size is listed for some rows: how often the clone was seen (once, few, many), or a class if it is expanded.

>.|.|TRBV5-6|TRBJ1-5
CASSFWNSNQPQHF
TGTGCCAGCAGCTTCTGGAACAGCAATCAGCCCCAGCATTTT
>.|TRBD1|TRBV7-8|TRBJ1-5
CASSSGTAGNQPQHF
TGTGCCAGCAGCTCAGGGACAGCCGGGAATCAGCCCCAGCATTTT
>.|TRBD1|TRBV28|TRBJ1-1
CASSWTGTGNTEAFF
TGTGCCAGCAGTTGGACAGGGACGGGAAACACTGAAGCTTTCTTT
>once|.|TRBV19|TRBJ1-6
CASSIRISYNSPLHF
TGTGCCAGTAGTATTCGAATATCCTATAATTCACCCCTCCACTTT
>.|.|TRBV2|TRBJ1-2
CASSYSDRANYGYTF
TGTGCCAGCAGTTATTCGGACCGCGCTAACTATGGCTACACCTTC
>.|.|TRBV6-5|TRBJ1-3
CASRKQSSGNTIYF
TGTGCCAGCAGGAAACAGAGCTCTGGAAACACCATATATTTT
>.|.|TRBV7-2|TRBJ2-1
CASSFTGNSYNEQFF
TGTGCCAGCAGCTTCACCGGGAACTCCTACAATGAGCAGTTCTTC
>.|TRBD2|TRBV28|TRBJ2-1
CASSFPPLAGGPREQFF
TGTGCCAGCAGTTTCCCTCCACTAGCGGGAGGACCTAGGGAGCAGTTCTTC
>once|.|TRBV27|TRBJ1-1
CASSFSGRGAEAFF
TGTGCCAGCAGTTTTTCTGGGCGCGGGGCTGAAGCTTTCTTT
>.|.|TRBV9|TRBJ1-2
CASSVASGGDYGYTF
TGTGCCAGCAGCGTAGCTAGCGGGGGTGACTATGGCTACACCTTC
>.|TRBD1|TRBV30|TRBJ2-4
CAWSVQGGVNIQYF
TGTGCCTGGAGTGTACAGGGGGGTGTAAACATTCAGTACTTC
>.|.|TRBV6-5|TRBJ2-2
CASSYGRPMDRGAVF
TGTGCCAGCAGTTACGGTCGGCCTATGGACCGGGGAGCTGTTTTT
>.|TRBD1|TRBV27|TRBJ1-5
CASSSSGTAQPQHF
TGTGCCAGCAGTTCCTCCGGGACAGCTCAGCCCCAGCATTTT
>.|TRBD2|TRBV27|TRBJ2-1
CASSLRSLAGIYEQFF
TGTGCCAGCAGTTTAAGGAGTCTAGCGGGAATCTATGAGCAGTTCTTC
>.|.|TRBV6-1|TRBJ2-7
CASGRPPGF
TGTGCCAGCGGGAGGCCGCCGGGTTTC
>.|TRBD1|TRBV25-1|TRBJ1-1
CASRPGQGYNTEAFF
TGTGCCAGCAGACCGGGACAGGGTTATAACACTGAAGCTTTCTTT
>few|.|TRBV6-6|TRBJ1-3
CASTAGGTIYF
TGTGCCAGCACCGCCGGCGGCACCATATATTTT
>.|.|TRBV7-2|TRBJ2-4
CASSLSPKNIQYF
TGTGCCAGCAGTTTGTCACCAAAAAACATTCAGTACTTC
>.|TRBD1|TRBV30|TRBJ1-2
CAWTKGTGGYYGYTF
TGTGCCTGGACTAAGGGGACAGGGGGGTACTATGGCTACACCTTC
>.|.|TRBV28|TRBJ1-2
CASSPLASGLDYGYTF
TGTGCCAGCAGTCCTCTAGCCTCAGGGTTAGACTATGGCTACACCTTC
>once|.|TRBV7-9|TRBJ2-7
CASSFSAPYEQYF
TGTGCCAGCAGCTTCTCGGCACCCTACGAGCAGTACTTC
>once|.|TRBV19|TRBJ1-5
CASSTPRRGNQPQHF
TGTGCCAGTAGTACCCCCCGACGGGGCAATCAGCCCCAGCATTTT
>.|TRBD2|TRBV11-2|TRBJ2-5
CASRGLSGRVETQYF
TGTGCCAGCCGAGGACTTAGCGGGAGGGTAGAGACCCAGTACTTC
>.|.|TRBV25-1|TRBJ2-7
CASSDRASEQYF
TGTGCCAGCAGTGATAGGGCTTCCGAGCAGTACTTC
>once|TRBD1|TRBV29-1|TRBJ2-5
CSVEAWGQGGMREGTQYF
TGCAGCGTTGAAGCGTGGGGACAGGGGGGAATGCGGGAGGGAACCCAGTACTTC
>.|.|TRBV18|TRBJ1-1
CASSRGGNTEAFF
TGTGCCAGCTCCCGGGGGGGGAACACTGAAGCTTTCTTT
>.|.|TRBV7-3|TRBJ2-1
CASSFSVYDEQFF
TGTGCCAGCAGCTTTTCGGTTTATGATGAGCAGTTCTTC
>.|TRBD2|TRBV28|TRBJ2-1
CASIPMGLAGGNEQFF
TGTGCCAGCATTCCGATGGGACTAGCGGGGGGGAATGAGCAGTTCTTC
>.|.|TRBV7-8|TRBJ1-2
CASSFLSTALANYGYTF
TGTGCCAGCAGCTTTTTGTCGACAGCGCTAGCTAACTATGGCTACACCTTC
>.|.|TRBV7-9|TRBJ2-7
CASSSVGRGEQYF
TGTGCCAGCAGTTCCGTCGGGAGAGGCGAGCAGTACTTC